This is a list of T cell receptor beta chains from one sample in a study of blood T cell repertoires in COVID-19. Data came from immunoSEQ multiplex PCR; TCRdb stores just in-frame clones and leaves some out. The sample yields roughly 450,000 clones, about 90% seen once. The sequenced sample consisted of PBMCs or T cells enriched from blood (not recorded which). These receptors came from a man younger than 30 who had recovered from COVID-19. CDR3s include the opening cysteine and the closing phenylalanine or tryptophan. Each record gives: clone size, V gene, J gene, D gene, CDR3 DNA, CDR3 protein. D genes are given only for firm matches. Clone size is given for some rows only: seen once, a few or many times, or a class if the clone is expanded.

clone_size: few
v_call: TRBV5-1
j_call: TRBJ2-7
d_call: TRBD2
cdr3_nt: TGCGCCAGCAGCTTTAGCGGGGATTCCTACGAGCAGTACTTC
cdr3_aa: CASSFSGDSYEQYF

clone_size: once
v_call: TRBV5-4
j_call: TRBJ2-1
d_call: NA
cdr3_nt: TGTGCCAGCAGCCTGGGGGGTCTAGCGAACTCCTACAATGAGCAGTTCTTC
cdr3_aa: CASSLGGLANSYNEQFF

clone_size: few
v_call: TRBV5-1
j_call: TRBJ1-1
d_call: NA
cdr3_nt: TGCGCCAGCGGCGACACGATGAACACTGAAGCTTTCTTT
cdr3_aa: CASGDTMNTEAFF

clone_size: NA
v_call: TRBV28
j_call: TRBJ2-7
d_call: NA
cdr3_nt: TGTGCCAGCCTCGGGGACATTTCCTACGAGCAGTACTTC
cdr3_aa: CASLGDISYEQYF

clone_size: NA
v_call: TRBV10-1
j_call: TRBJ1-1
d_call: NA
cdr3_nt: TGCGCCAGGCTACAGGGAGTCCCTGACACTGAAGCTTTCTTT
cdr3_aa: CARLQGVPDTEAFF

clone_size: NA
v_call: TRBV6-5
j_call: TRBJ1-3
d_call: NA
cdr3_nt: TGTGCCAGTCAAAGGGGATCTGGAAACACCATATATTTT
cdr3_aa: CASQRGSGNTIYF

clone_size: NA
v_call: TRBV28
j_call: TRBJ2-5
d_call: NA
cdr3_nt: TGTGCCAGCAGTCCCACAGGGTCTTTAAGAGAGACCCAGTACTTC
cdr3_aa: CASSPTGSLRETQYF

clone_size: NA
v_call: TRBV6-5
j_call: TRBJ1-1
d_call: TRBD1
cdr3_nt: TGTGCCAGCGAAGATAGGGGGCTGAACACTGAAGCTTTCTTT
cdr3_aa: CASEDRGLNTEAFF

clone_size: NA
v_call: TRBV29-1
j_call: TRBJ2-1
d_call: NA
cdr3_nt: TGCAGCGTTGAAAGTCTAGAGGTTGAGCAGTTCTTC
cdr3_aa: CSVESLEVEQFF

clone_size: NA
v_call: TRBV11-2
j_call: TRBJ1-2
d_call: TRBD1
cdr3_nt: TGTGCCAGCAGCTCCATACAGGGGCGTCACTATGGCTACACCTTC
cdr3_aa: CASSSIQGRHYGYTF

clone_size: NA
v_call: TRBV30
j_call: TRBJ1-3
d_call: TRBD1
cdr3_nt: TGTGCCTGGAGTCGCACTTACTTCACAGGGGGTGCAAACACCATATATTTT
cdr3_aa: CAWSRTYFTGGANTIYF

clone_size: once
v_call: TRBV9
j_call: TRBJ1-6
d_call: NA
cdr3_nt: TGTGCCAGCAGCCCCAACACGGGGGATTCACCCCTCCACTTT
cdr3_aa: CASSPNTGDSPLHF

clone_size: NA
v_call: TRBV11-2
j_call: TRBJ2-3
d_call: TRBD2
cdr3_nt: TGTGCCAGCAGCTTAGGACTAGCGGGGGGGCCGGATACGCAGTATTTT
cdr3_aa: CASSLGLAGGPDTQYF

clone_size: NA
v_call: TRBV5-4
j_call: TRBJ2-1
d_call: TRBD2
cdr3_nt: TGTGCCAGCAGCTTGTTTCGCGGGGGGGCCGGCTACAATGAGCAGTTCTTC
cdr3_aa: CASSLFRGGAGYNEQFF

clone_size: NA
v_call: TRBV5-7
j_call: TRBJ1-6
d_call: NA
cdr3_nt: TGTGCCAGCAGCTGCGGACTCATACAGAGCTCCTATAATTCACCCCTCCACTTT
cdr3_aa: CASSCGLIQSSYNSPLHF

clone_size: once
v_call: TRBV29-1
j_call: TRBJ1-5
d_call: NA
cdr3_nt: TGCAGCGTTGCAGGGTCCGAAAATCAGCCCCAGCATTTT
cdr3_aa: CSVAGSENQPQHF

clone_size: once
v_call: TRBV28
j_call: TRBJ2-3
d_call: TRBD2
cdr3_nt: TGTGCCAGCAGTTTAATTACGGGAGGAGCGGATACGCAGTATTTT
cdr3_aa: CASSLITGGADTQYF

clone_size: few
v_call: TRBV19
j_call: TRBJ2-2
d_call: TRBD1
cdr3_nt: TGTGCCACCAAGACAGGGACGAACACCGGGGAGCTGTTTTTT
cdr3_aa: CATKTGTNTGELFF

clone_size: NA
v_call: TRBV19
j_call: TRBJ2-5
d_call: NA
cdr3_nt: TGTGCCAGTAGTATAGCGGGGACAACCCAAGAGACCCAGTACTTC
cdr3_aa: CASSIAGTTQETQYF

clone_size: NA
v_call: TRBV2
j_call: TRBJ1-2
d_call: NA
cdr3_nt: TGTGCCAGCAGTCGGGAAGGGGGTGGCTACACCTTC
cdr3_aa: CASSREGGGYTF

clone_size: NA
v_call: TRBV4-1
j_call: TRBJ2-3
d_call: NA
cdr3_nt: TGCGCCAGCAGCCAGTACGGGACAACAGATACGCAGTATTTT
cdr3_aa: CASSQYGTTDTQYF

clone_size: NA
v_call: TRBV2
j_call: TRBJ1-1
d_call: NA
cdr3_nt: TGTGCCAGCACCAAGGGGGAGAACACTGAAGCTTTCTTT
cdr3_aa: CASTKGENTEAFF

clone_size: NA
v_call: TRBV10-3
j_call: TRBJ1-3
d_call: TRBD1
cdr3_nt: TGTGCCACAAATACAGGGGGCTCTGGAAACACCATATATTTT
cdr3_aa: CATNTGGSGNTIYF

clone_size: NA
v_call: TRBV6-4
j_call: TRBJ2-3
d_call: NA
cdr3_nt: TGTGCCAGCAGTGAGGGGGGAGAGACAGATACGCAGTATTTT
cdr3_aa: CASSEGGETDTQYF

clone_size: NA
v_call: TRBV5-1
j_call: TRBJ1-4
d_call: TRBD1
cdr3_nt: TGCGCCAGCAGCTTGAAGGGGGCTGGCACTAATGAAAAACTGTTTTTT
cdr3_aa: CASSLKGAGTNEKLFF

clone_size: NA
v_call: TRBV19
j_call: TRBJ2-2
d_call: TRBD2
cdr3_nt: TGTGCCAGTCGGGGGGACACCGGGGAGCTGTTTTTT
cdr3_aa: CASRGDTGELFF

clone_size: NA
v_call: TRBV23-1
j_call: TRBJ1-5
d_call: NA
cdr3_nt: TGCGCCAGCAGTCAACGGGATCAGCCCCAGCATTTT
cdr3_aa: CASSQRDQPQHF

clone_size: NA
v_call: TRBV6-4
j_call: TRBJ1-5
d_call: NA
cdr3_nt: TGTGCCAGCAGTGACTTGAGCAGGGCACACAATCAGCCCCAGCATTTT
cdr3_aa: CASSDLSRAHNQPQHF

clone_size: NA
v_call: TRBV12-3/TRBV12-4
j_call: TRBJ1-1
d_call: NA
cdr3_nt: TGTGCCAGCAGAGCCTATTTTGAAGCTTTCTTT
cdr3_aa: CASRAYFEAFF

clone_size: NA
v_call: TRBV18
j_call: TRBJ2-3
d_call: TRBD2
cdr3_nt: TGTGCCACCAGTAGGAGCGGGGGGGCCTTAAGAGATACGCAGTATTTT
cdr3_aa: CATSRSGGALRDTQYF

clone_size: NA
v_call: TRBV7-3
j_call: TRBJ2-1
d_call: TRBD2
cdr3_nt: TGTGCCAGCAGCCGGGGACTAGTCGCCTACAATGAGCAGTTCTTC
cdr3_aa: CASSRGLVAYNEQFF

clone_size: NA
v_call: TRBV14
j_call: TRBJ2-4
d_call: TRBD1
cdr3_nt: TGTGCCAGCAGCCAGGGGGACAGGGGAGACATTCAGTACTTC
cdr3_aa: CASSQGDRGDIQYF

clone_size: NA
v_call: TRBV5-8
j_call: TRBJ1-6
d_call: NA
cdr3_nt: TGTGCCAGCAATTCAGGGGCCCCCTTTTCACCCCTCCACTTT
cdr3_aa: CASNSGAPFSPLHF

clone_size: NA
v_call: TRBV5-4
j_call: TRBJ2-7
d_call: NA
cdr3_nt: TGTGCCAGCAGAAGTGACAGGTCCCCCCACGAGCAGTACTTC
cdr3_aa: CASRSDRSPHEQYF

clone_size: NA
v_call: TRBV19
j_call: TRBJ1-5
d_call: TRBD1
cdr3_nt: TGTGCCAGTAGTATTCTCCTGACAGGGATGGGCAATCAGCCCCAGCATTTT
cdr3_aa: CASSILLTGMGNQPQHF

clone_size: NA
v_call: TRBV28
j_call: TRBJ2-7
d_call: TRBD2
cdr3_nt: TGTGCCATCCTTATTCCCGGGACTAAGTCCTACGAGCAGTACTTC
cdr3_aa: CAILIPGTKSYEQYF

clone_size: NA
v_call: TRBV4-1
j_call: TRBJ1-5
d_call: NA
cdr3_nt: TGCGCCAGCAGTCTGTGGGGGGATAGCAATCAGCCCCAGCATTTT
cdr3_aa: CASSLWGDSNQPQHF

clone_size: NA
v_call: TRBV5-4
j_call: TRBJ2-3
d_call: TRBD2
cdr3_nt: TGTGCCAGCAGCCACCAGCGGGGGACCACAGATACGCAGTATTTT
cdr3_aa: CASSHQRGTTDTQYF